Described below is a single TCR beta chain sequence and its context. Authors' data handling: Reference gene primers were amplified, and this amplification served to estimate nucleated cell counts. Sequenced by immunoSEQ multiplex PCR; TCRdb stores in-frame clones only, minus some. V and J calls and clone size follow that table, whereas D and trimming were derived from the DNA. The sample consists of 45,000 or so clones, 80% to 90% of them appearing once. The data are from a study of blood T cell repertoires in COVID-19. Study as a whole: Nucleic acid was either cDNA or gDNA, and it came from T cells, B-cell-depleted T cells, or PBMCs.

Germline V gene lookup returns CDR1 SQVTM and CDR2 ANQGSEA. The CDR3 runs 12 residues. Trimming pared 6 bases from V and 0 bases from J, leaving 9 bases between. The sample was peripheral blood. This rearrangement joins TRBV29-1 to TRBJ2-7, with D maybe TRBD1 (6 bases). This receptor was obtained from a human donor in a cohort sampled during active COVID-19. CDR3 nucleotide sequence: TGCAGCGTCGGACAGTCCTCCTACGAGCAGTACTTC. Amino acids: CSVGQSSYEQYF.